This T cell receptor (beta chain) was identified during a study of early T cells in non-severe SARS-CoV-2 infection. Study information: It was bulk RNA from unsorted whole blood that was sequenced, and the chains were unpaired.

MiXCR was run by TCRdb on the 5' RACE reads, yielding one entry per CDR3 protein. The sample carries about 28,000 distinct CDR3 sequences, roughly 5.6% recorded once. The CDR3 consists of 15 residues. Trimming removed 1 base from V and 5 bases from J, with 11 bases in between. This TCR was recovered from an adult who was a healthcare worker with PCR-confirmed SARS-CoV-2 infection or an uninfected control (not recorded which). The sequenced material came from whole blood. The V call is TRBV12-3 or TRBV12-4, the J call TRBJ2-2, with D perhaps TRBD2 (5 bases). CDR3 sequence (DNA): TGTGCCAGCAGTTTAGGGGGAGTAGGTACCGGGGAGCTGTTTTTT. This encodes CASSLGGVGTGELFF.